These T cell receptor beta chains were read from a single sample in a study of T cells in Graves' hyperthyroidism and ophthalmopathy. One entry per CDR3 protein, called by TCRdb with MiXCR from the multiplex PCR reads. This sample has more than 300,000 distinct CDR3 sequences, with roughly 15% found just once. Sequencing used blood. The receptors come from a woman in her 30s with Graves' hyperthyroidism that later progressed to Graves' ophthalmopathy. Each CDR3 is given with its conserved first and last residue. Fields, in order: clone size, D gene, V gene, J gene, CDR3 DNA, CDR3 protein. D genes are given only for firm matches. The size field is filled for only some rows; it gives once, few, many or a size class.

abundance: many; d_gene: -; v_gene: TRBV27; j_gene: TRBJ1-6; CDR3nt: TGTGCCAGCAGCGGAGCAGGATACAGCAATTCACCCCTCCACTTT; CDR3aa: CASSGAGYSNSPLHF
abundance: many; d_gene: TRBD2; v_gene: TRBV2; j_gene: TRBJ2-5; CDR3nt: TGTGCCAGCAGAAAGGAGACTAGCGGGAGTCAGACCCAGTACTTC; CDR3aa: CASRKETSGSQTQYF
abundance: -; d_gene: -; v_gene: TRBV15; j_gene: TRBJ2-3; CDR3nt: TGTGCCACCAGCAGAGGACGGGAACCCGTCACAGATACGCAGTATTTT; CDR3aa: CATSRGREPVTDTQYF
abundance: -; d_gene: TRBD2; v_gene: TRBV28; j_gene: TRBJ2-7; CDR3nt: TGTGCCAGCAGTTTAGGCGGGAGAGCGGTCGACGAGCAGTACTTC; CDR3aa: CASSLGGRAVDEQYF
abundance: many; d_gene: -; v_gene: TRBV12-5; j_gene: TRBJ2-1; CDR3nt: TGTGCTAGTGGGGCCGGAGGCCCTGGGAATGAGCAGTTCTTC; CDR3aa: CASGAGGPGNEQFF
abundance: many; d_gene: TRBD1; v_gene: TRBV10-2; j_gene: TRBJ1-2; CDR3nt: TGCGCCAGCAGTGTGGACAGGATTCAGGGCTACACCTTC; CDR3aa: CASSVDRIQGYTF
abundance: few; d_gene: TRBD1; v_gene: TRBV6-1; j_gene: TRBJ1-6; CDR3nt: TGTGCCAGCAGGAGAACGGGACAGCTTAATTCACCCCTCCACTTT; CDR3aa: CASRRTGQLNSPLHF
abundance: -; d_gene: -; v_gene: TRBV12-3/TRBV12-4; j_gene: TRBJ2-2; CDR3nt: TGTGCCAGCAGCTTTGCTGGGGGGTACACCGGGGAGCTGTTTTTT; CDR3aa: CASSFAGGYTGELFF
abundance: -; d_gene: -; v_gene: TRBV27; j_gene: TRBJ2-7; CDR3nt: TGTGCCAGCAGTTTACCGGGTTACCAGCAGTACTTC; CDR3aa: CASSLPGYQQYF
abundance: many; d_gene: TRBD1; v_gene: TRBV10-3; j_gene: TRBJ2-7; CDR3nt: TGTGCCATCAGTGATAGGACAGGGAAGGGGTCCTACGAGCAGTACTTC; CDR3aa: CAISDRTGKGSYEQYF
abundance: -; d_gene: TRBD2; v_gene: TRBV15; j_gene: TRBJ2-7; CDR3nt: TGTGCCACCAGCAGAGGACTAGCGGGACCTCTTAAGTACGAGCAGTACTTC; CDR3aa: CATSRGLAGPLKYEQYF
abundance: few; d_gene: -; v_gene: TRBV28; j_gene: TRBJ1-3; CDR3nt: TGTGCCAGCAGTTTTTCAGGGGATCCGGGAAACACCATATATTTT; CDR3aa: CASSFSGDPGNTIYF
abundance: few; d_gene: -; v_gene: TRBV18; j_gene: TRBJ1-5; CDR3nt: TGTGCCAGCTCACCATCAGCCGTCGGTCAGCCCCAGCATTTT; CDR3aa: CASSPSAVGQPQHF
abundance: few; d_gene: TRBD2; v_gene: TRBV5-1; j_gene: TRBJ2-1; CDR3nt: TGCGCCAGCTACCACGGGGAGGGCTCAGGTGAGCAGTTCTTC; CDR3aa: CASYHGEGSGEQFF
abundance: many; d_gene: -; v_gene: TRBV12-3/TRBV12-4; j_gene: TRBJ1-6; CDR3nt: TGTGCCAGCAGTCAACATCCGAGCTCCTATAATTCACCCCTCCACTTT; CDR3aa: CASSQHPSSYNSPLHF
abundance: few; d_gene: -; v_gene: TRBV6-4; j_gene: TRBJ1-1; CDR3nt: TGTGCCAGCAGTGAGTCGGTGTTAACTGAAGCTTTCTTT; CDR3aa: CASSESVLTEAFF
abundance: many; d_gene: -; v_gene: TRBV30; j_gene: TRBJ1-4; CDR3nt: TGTGCCTGGAGCCCGACAAACACTAATGAAAAACTGTTTTTT; CDR3aa: CAWSPTNTNEKLFF
abundance: many; d_gene: -; v_gene: TRBV20-1; j_gene: TRBJ2-1; CDR3nt: TGCAGTGCTGCCCCCCCGCGGCATGAGCAGTTCTTC; CDR3aa: CSAAPPRHEQFF
abundance: -; d_gene: TRBD2; v_gene: TRBV24-1; j_gene: TRBJ2-7; CDR3nt: TGTACCACCAGTGAAGCGGGGAACGACGAGCAGTACTTC; CDR3aa: CTTSEAGNDEQYF
abundance: -; d_gene: TRBD1; v_gene: TRBV27; j_gene: TRBJ1-4; CDR3nt: TGTGCCAGCAGTATGACAGGGAGGAGTAATGAAAAACTGTTTTTT; CDR3aa: CASSMTGRSNEKLFF
abundance: -; d_gene: TRBD1; v_gene: TRBV5-1; j_gene: TRBJ1-1; CDR3nt: TGCGCCAGCAGCTTGGAAGTTCTAGTTCGGGACAGGGCGAACACTGAAGCTTTCTTT; CDR3aa: CASSLEVLVRDRANTEAFF
abundance: many; d_gene: -; v_gene: TRBV7-8; j_gene: TRBJ1-1; CDR3nt: TGTGCCAGCAGCTTATCTCTGGGTTCGTCTGAAGCTTTCTTT; CDR3aa: CASSLSLGSSEAFF
abundance: -; d_gene: -; v_gene: TRBV27; j_gene: TRBJ2-3; CDR3nt: TGTGCCAGCAGTCTCCAGCGGACTAGCACAGATACGCAGTATTTT; CDR3aa: CASSLQRTSTDTQYF
abundance: many; d_gene: -; v_gene: TRBV5-6; j_gene: TRBJ2-5; CDR3nt: TGTGCCAGCAGCTTCGGGTACCAAGAGACCCAGTACTTC; CDR3aa: CASSFGYQETQYF
abundance: -; d_gene: -; v_gene: TRBV27; j_gene: TRBJ1-1; CDR3nt: TGTGCCAGCAGTTTAAGTTCCCCCAGGAACACTGAAGCTTTCTTT; CDR3aa: CASSLSSPRNTEAFF
abundance: many; d_gene: TRBD2; v_gene: TRBV28; j_gene: TRBJ2-1; CDR3nt: TGTGCCAGCAGTCCCTCTGGGGGGGGCTCCTACAATGAGCAGTTCTTC; CDR3aa: CASSPSGGGSYNEQFF
abundance: few; d_gene: TRBD1; v_gene: TRBV7-2; j_gene: TRBJ1-1; CDR3nt: TGTGCCAGCAGCTTAGCGCCCTGGGACAGGGTTATGAACACTGAAGCTTTCTTT; CDR3aa: CASSLAPWDRVMNTEAFF
abundance: many; d_gene: -; v_gene: TRBV11-1; j_gene: TRBJ2-3; CDR3nt: TGTGCCAGCAGCTCTAATTGGGGGATCGAGGAAGATACGCAGTATTTT; CDR3aa: CASSSNWGIEEDTQYF
abundance: many; d_gene: -; v_gene: TRBV7-8; j_gene: TRBJ2-5; CDR3nt: TGTGCCAGCAGTGACGGAGAGACCCAGTACTTC; CDR3aa: CASSDGETQYF
abundance: few; d_gene: -; v_gene: TRBV19; j_gene: TRBJ1-5; CDR3nt: TGTGCCAGTAGTCCCTCGGGTGGGGGTCGTTACAATCAGCCCCAGCATTTT; CDR3aa: CASSPSGGGRYNQPQHF
abundance: many; d_gene: -; v_gene: TRBV20-1; j_gene: TRBJ2-1; CDR3nt: TGCAGTGCTAGACCCATGGGGCAGGGCTCCTACAATGAGCAGTTCTTC; CDR3aa: CSARPMGQGSYNEQFF
abundance: many; d_gene: TRBD2; v_gene: TRBV28; j_gene: TRBJ2-3; CDR3nt: TGTGCCAGCGGAACCGGGACTAGTAACGCAGATACGCAGTATTTT; CDR3aa: CASGTGTSNADTQYF
abundance: few; d_gene: TRBD2; v_gene: TRBV5-1; j_gene: TRBJ2-1; CDR3nt: TGCGCCAGCACCAGCGGACTAGCGGGCAATGAGCAGTTCTTC; CDR3aa: CASTSGLAGNEQFF
abundance: many; d_gene: TRBD1; v_gene: TRBV3-1; j_gene: TRBJ2-3; CDR3nt: TGTGCCAGCAGCCAAGATGGGGCAGGGGGTATCACAGATACGCAGTATTTT; CDR3aa: CASSQDGAGGITDTQYF
abundance: -; d_gene: -; v_gene: TRBV4-1; j_gene: TRBJ2-1; CDR3nt: TGCGCCAGCAGCCAAAATCGCGAAACTGACGGATACAATGAGCAGTTCTTC; CDR3aa: CASSQNRETDGYNEQFF
abundance: -; d_gene: -; v_gene: TRBV4-1; j_gene: TRBJ1-1; CDR3nt: TGCGCCAGCAGCCAATTACAGGGATTGACTGAAGCTTTCTTT; CDR3aa: CASSQLQGLTEAFF
abundance: -; d_gene: -; v_gene: TRBV5-1; j_gene: TRBJ2-7; CDR3nt: TGCGCCAGCAGCGCTGGCGTCCGGGCGCGCTACTACGAGCAGTACTTC; CDR3aa: CASSAGVRARYYEQYF
abundance: -; d_gene: -; v_gene: TRBV19; j_gene: TRBJ2-5; CDR3nt: TGTGCCACCTGCAGGGGAGTCGGGGAGACCCAGTACTTC; CDR3aa: CATCRGVGETQYF
abundance: many; d_gene: -; v_gene: TRBV27; j_gene: TRBJ1-1; CDR3nt: TGTGCCAGCAACTCAATTTTCTCAGGGAACACTGAAGCTTTCTTT; CDR3aa: CASNSIFSGNTEAFF
abundance: many; d_gene: -; v_gene: TRBV10-3; j_gene: TRBJ1-4; CDR3nt: TGTGCCATCAGTGAGTCGACGTCTGCTGCAACTAATGAAAAACTGTTTTTT; CDR3aa: CAISESTSAATNEKLFF
abundance: many; d_gene: TRBD2; v_gene: TRBV6-1; j_gene: TRBJ2-1; CDR3nt: TGTGCCAGCACTCTTCTAGCGGGAGGGCGGAATGAGCAGTTCTTC; CDR3aa: CASTLLAGGRNEQFF
abundance: many; d_gene: TRBD1; v_gene: TRBV5-8; j_gene: TRBJ1-6; CDR3nt: TGTGCCAGCAGCTTGGATTTAGGACAGGGAGGTAATTCACCCCTCCACTTT; CDR3aa: CASSLDLGQGGNSPLHF